The 29 T cell receptor beta chains in this list originate from one sample, sequenced in a study of shared clonotypes between healthy human individuals. Only in-frame clones appear in the TCRdb table, and some are missing; sequencing was by immunoSEQ multiplex PCR. The repertoire holds about 2.1 million clones, with around 93% as singletons. The naive CD8 population came from CD45RO-negative cells selected for CCR7, without terminally differentiated effector memory CD45RA+ cells. The source material was naive CD8+ T cells from PBMCs. Receptors originate from a man in his late teens or twenties in good health. Some clones in this sample may be carry-over from other donors' samples.

The chain joins TRBV7-9 to TRBJ2-7, with D possibly TRBD1 on 5 matching bases. Trimming pared 5 bases from V and 6 bases from J, leaving 11 bases between. This CDR3 comprises 12 residues. CDR1 is SEHNR and CDR2 is FQNEAQ in the germline V gene (reference sequence). CDR3 sequence (DNA): TGTGCCAGCAGCCAACAGGTCCTCGAGCAGTACTTC. Translating it yields CASSQQVLEQYF.

The chain uses TRBV19 and TRBJ1-5; TRBD1 matches at 7 bases. The CDR3 length is 22 residues. Germline V gene sequence: CDR1 LNHDA, CDR2 SQIVND (reference sequence). The J segment lost 2 bases and the V segment lost 2 bases, leaving 24 bases of the junction unmatched. CDR3 amino acids: CASSIYPVLPDRVVEGNQPQHF. The CDR3 DNA is TGTGCCAGTAGTATATACCCCGTATTGCCCGACAGGGTGGTTGAAGGCAATCAGCCCCAGCATTTT.

This clone was detected only a few times. The rearrangement joins TRBV27 to TRBJ1-5; D is ambiguous. In germline, CDR1 is MNHEY, CDR2 SMNVEV (reference sequence). V lost 7 bases to trimming and J lost 1 base, with 11 bases between them. The CDR3 runs 14 residues. The CDR3 protein is CASNQQGSNQPQHF. The CDR3 DNA sequence: TGTGCCAGCAATCAACAAGGGAGCAATCAGCCCCAGCATTTT.

This clone appeared once. This chain joins TRBV7-9 and TRBJ1-1; D is perhaps TRBD1 (5 bases). Germline V lookup: CDR1 SEHNR, CDR2 FQNEAQ (reference sequence). Trimming left V 6 bases short and J 4 bases short, with 15 bases between. CDR3 length equals 14 residues. The CDR3 loop is CASSLKRGGTEAFF. The CDR3 region has the DNA TGTGCCAGCAGTTTAAAAAGGGGTGGCACTGAAGCTTTCTTT.

This clone occurred a few times. The sample contains more than one DNA sequence encoding this CDR3. This rearrangement joins TRBV7-9 to TRBJ2-1, with D perhaps TRBD2 (5 bases). Trimming took off 1 base at V and 2 bases at J, with 9 bases between the two ends. The germline V gene has CDR1 SEHNR and CDR2 FQNEAQ (reference sequence). This CDR3 spans 15 amino acids. CDR3 coding DNA: TGTGCCAGCAGCTTAGGAGGGAGTCCCTACAATGAGCAGTTCTTC. Translation gives CASSLGGSPYNEQFF.

The V gene is TRBV6-4, the J gene TRBJ2-7, with 9 positions matching TRBD2. Germline V gene lookup returns CDR1 MRHNA and CDR2 SNTAGT. The V segment lost 8 bases and the J segment 7 bases; nucleotides outside the gene matches: 9. The CDR3 contains 13 residues. CDR3 DNA sequence: TGTGCCAGCTACCCCGGGGCGGGAGGGGAGCAGTACTTC. It codes for CASYPGAGGEQYF.

This chain uses TRBV6-1 with TRBJ2-7, with TRBD1 matching over 7 bases. This CDR3 region has 15 residues. Germline trimming cut 1 base from V and 2 bases from J; bases unmatched to any gene: 5. Germline CDR1 reads MNHNS; CDR2 reads SASEGT. CDR3 DNA: TGTGCCAGCAGTGAAGATTGGACAGGACCCTACGAGCAGTACTTC. Protein: CASSEDWTGPYEQYF.

The count of this clone is one. V is TRBV19 and J is TRBJ2-7; a weak D match, TRBD1 (6 bases). Trimming stripped 3 bases from V and 5 bases from J, with 14 bases between. This CDR3 contains 14 residues. From germline, CDR1 is LNHDA and CDR2 SQIVND (reference sequence). The CDR3 here is CASSIAGVSDEQYF. CDR3 nucleotides: TGTGCCAGTAGTATCGCAGGGGTGAGCGACGAGCAGTACTTC. Looking up the rest from reference TRBV19 and TRBJ2-7 gives the full variable domain: DGGITQSPKYLFRKEGQNVTLSCEQNLNHDAMYWYRQDPGQGLRLIYYSQIVNDFQKGDIAEGYSVSREKKESFPLTVTSAQKNPTAFYLCASSIAGVSDEQYFGPGTRLTVT.

The chain uses TRBV7-8 and TRBJ2-7; D is possibly TRBD1 (5 bases). Looked up from germline, CDR1 is SGHVS and CDR2 is FQNEAQ. This CDR3 region has 14 residues. V lost 4 bases, J lost 12 bases, and 22 bases lay in between. The CDR3 nucleotides read TGTGCCAGCAGCTCCAGAGGACCGGACATGGCGTCGTACTTC. It translates to CASSSRGPDMASYF.

The V gene is TRBV27, the J gene TRBJ2-1; no clear D gene. This CDR3 has 14 amino acids. V dropped 5 bases and J dropped 5 bases, with 13 bases sitting between them. Germline CDR1 MNHEY, CDR2 SMNVEV (reference sequence). The CDR3 here is CASSPRGVHNEQFF. The CDR3 DNA reads as TGTGCCAGCAGTCCCCGAGGCGTACACAATGAGCAGTTCTTC.

V usage is TRBV4-3 and J usage is TRBJ1-2; D not resolved. The V end was cut by 0 bases, the J end by 2 bases, with 10 bases between. Germline V gene lookup returns CDR1 LGHNA and CDR2 YSLEER. The CDR3 loop spans 15 amino acids. CDR3 loop: CASSQDVWLNYGYTF. CDR3 bases: TGCGCCAGCAGCCAAGATGTCTGGCTAAACTATGGCTACACCTTC.

The gene calls are TRBV5-1 and TRBJ2-1; maybe TRBD2 (6 bases). Deletions cut 4 bases from V and 0 bases from J, with 20 bases between. The CDR3 has 18 residues. From germline, CDR1 is SGHRS and CDR2 YFSETQ. For the CDR3, the DNA is TGCGCCAGCAGCACTGACCGGGCTAGCGAGATCTCCTACAATGAGCAGTTCTTC. Amino acid sequence: CASSTDRASEISYNEQFF. Combining the CDR3 with reference TRBV5-1 and TRBJ2-1 gives the whole variable domain KAGVTQTPRYLIKTRGQQVTLSCSPISGHRSVSWYQQTPGQGLQFLFEYFSETQRNKGNFPGRFSGRQFSNSRSEMNVSTLELGDSALYLCASSTDRASEISYNEQFFGPGTRLTVL.

This sequence joins TRBV19 and TRBJ2-1; 7 bases agree with TRBD1. V gave up 6 bases and J gave up 9 bases; unmatched junction bases: 14. The CDR3 spans 15 residues. Germline V CDR1 and CDR2: LNHDA, SQIVND (reference sequence). The CDR3 region is CASRENRGLFPEQFF. DNA for the CDR3: TGTGCCAGTAGGGAAAACAGGGGTTTGTTCCCTGAGCAGTTCTTC.

The chain carries TRBV5-1 and TRBJ2-6, with D maybe TRBD2 (5 bases). Trimming removed 0 bases at V and 0 bases at J, with 7 bases between. CDR1 is SGHRS and CDR2 is YFSETQ in the germline V gene. The CDR3 contains 16 residues. The CDR3, as DNA: TGCGCCAGCAGCTTGGACGAGGGCTCTGGGGCCAACGTCCTGACTTTC. Its translation is CASSLDEGSGANVLTF.

This sequence joins TRBV27 and TRBJ2-1; D might be TRBD1 (5 bases). V lost 6 bases and J lost 4, with 16 bases in between. Looked up from germline, CDR1 is MNHEY and CDR2 is SMNVEV (reference sequence). CDR3 length: 15 amino acids. CDR3 amino acids: CASRPQGVKYNEQFF. In DNA form, the CDR3 reads TGTGCCAGCAGACCCCAAGGGGTGAAGTACAATGAGCAGTTCTTC.

The V and J genes are TRBV4-3 and TRBJ2-7; D remains ambiguous. The CDR3 has 16 residues. The V and J ends lost 3 bases and 2 bases respectively, with 17 bases between them. Germline lookup yields CDR1 LGHNA and CDR2 YSLEER. Here the CDR3 DNA reads TGCGCCAGCAGCCATGATCCACTGGCGGAAGCCTACGAGCAGTACTTC. This encodes CASSHDPLAEAYEQYF.

The genes are TRBV5-1 and TRBJ1-1; the D gene is possibly TRBD1 (5 bases). V was pared by 2 bases and J by 7 bases, with 9 bases between. There are 12 residues in the CDR3. CDR1 SGHRS and CDR2 YFSETQ come from the germline V gene. CDR3 in amino acids: CASSFLDSEAFF. As DNA, the CDR3 is TGCGCCAGCAGCTTCTTAGACAGTGAAGCTTTCTTT. Supplemented by reference TRBV5-1 and TRBJ1-1, the full variable domain reads KAGVTQTPRYLIKTRGQQVTLSCSPISGHRSVSWYQQTPGQGLQFLFEYFSETQRNKGNFPGRFSGRQFSNSRSEMNVSTLELGDSALYLCASSFLDSEAFFGQGTRLTVV.

This chain links TRBV30 with TRBJ2-5; D remains ambiguous. The V end lost 0 bases, the J end lost 3 bases, and 11 bases lay between the germline ends. Germline V gives CDR1 GTSNPN, CDR2 SVGIG (reference sequence). The CDR3 is 14 amino acids. CDR3 DNA: TGTGCCTGGAGTGTACTCGGCCGAGAAGAGACCCAGTACTTC. Protein: CAWSVLGREETQYF.

The table lists this clone with a count of one. The CDR3 sequence is CASVTGAGRPGKEQFF. The CDR3 coding sequence is TGTGCCAGCGTGACGGGCGCGGGCCGCCCCGGCAAAGAGCAGTTCTTC. The chain is built from TRBV2 and TRBJ2-1; perhaps TRBD2 as D (5 bases). V lost 8 bases, J lost 10 bases, and 27 bases lay in between. The CDR3 spans 16 residues. The V gene's germline CDR1 is SNHLY and CDR2 FYNNEI. Variable domain in full (rest from reference TRBV2 and TRBJ2-1): EPEVTQTPSHQVTQMGQEVILRCVPISNHLYFYWYRQILGQKVEFLVSFYNNEISEKSEIFDDQFSVERPDGSNFTLKIRSTKLEDSAMYFCASVTGAGRPGKEQFFGPGTRLTVL.

The chain employs TRBV5-1 and TRBJ2-2; unclear D gene. The CDR3 is made up of 15 amino acids. Germline CDR1 and CDR2: SGHRS and YFSETQ. Trimming cost V 1 base and J 2 bases, with 9 bases left between them. The chain's CDR3 is CASSLLRSNTGELFF. CDR3 nucleotides: TGCGCCAGCAGCTTGCTGCGAAGTAACACCGGGGAGCTGTTTTTT.

J is TRBJ2-2 and V is TRBV5-1; 9 positions match TRBD2. The CDR3 loop spans 14 amino acids. CDR1 is SGHRS, CDR2 YFSETQ, per germline. Unmatched junction bases numbered 1, after V lost 3 bases and J lost 4 bases. CDR3 in amino acids: CASSSSGTTGELFF. In nucleotides, the CDR3 is TGCGCCAGCAGCTCTAGCGGGACCACCGGGGAGCTGTTTTTT.

The chain recombines TRBV2 with TRBJ2-5; D ambiguous. The CDR3 extends over 14 amino acids. The germline gives CDR1 SNHLY, CDR2 FYNNEI. V was pared by 1 base and J by 0 bases, with 6 bases between. CDR3 bases: TGTGCCAGCAGTGAAGTGGGGTACCAAGAGACCCAGTACTTC. It specifies CASSEVGYQETQYF.

The V gene is TRBV6-1, the J gene TRBJ1-1; possible D gene TRBD1, 5 bases. The V and J ends lost 1 base and 2 bases respectively, with 26 bases between them. Germline V gene lookup returns CDR1 MNHNS and CDR2 SASEGT. The CDR3 totals 20 residues. The CDR3 region has the DNA TGTGCCAGCAGTGAAGGGTACATTTGGCTCATTAGGCAGGGCAACACTGAAGCTTTCTTT. Protein: CASSEGYIWLIRQGNTEAFF.

The CDR3 coding sequence is TGTGCCAGCAGCCAATGGGGTGGCCCAAGCTCCTACGAGCAGTACTTC. This translates into CASSQWGGPSSYEQYF. The chain combines TRBV16 with TRBJ2-7; D remains ambiguous. V was shortened by 1 base and J by 0 bases, with 13 bases between the two germline ends. The CDR3 contains 16 residues. The germline gives CDR1 KGHSY, CDR2 FQNENV.

The chain joins TRBV28 to TRBJ1-5, with D tentatively TRBD1 (5 bases). The germline V and J ends were trimmed by 4 bases and 7 bases, with 14 bases remaining between them. CDR1 and CDR2 (germline): MDHEN, SYDVKM. The length of the CDR3 is 14 residues. The CDR3 coding sequence is TGTGCCAGCAGTTCACGACAGTGGGGGCAGCCCCAGCATTTT. It is translated as CASSSRQWGQPQHF.

With regard to this clone: The same CDR3 can be traced to other DNA sequences in this sample. The chain couples TRBV30 to TRBJ1-3; D possibly corresponds to TRBD1 (6 bases). The CDR3 has 13 residues. CDR1 GTSNPN and CDR2 SVGIG come from the germline V gene (reference sequence). V was pared by 3 bases and J by 4 bases, with 10 bases between. This CDR3 reads CAWSQGSGNTIYF. For the CDR3, the DNA is TGTGCCTGGAGCCAGGGGTCAGGAAACACCATATATTTT.

The gene calls are TRBV5-4 and TRBJ2-4, with 11 bases matching TRBD2. Germline V CDR1 and CDR2: SGHNT, YYREEE (reference sequence). There are 18 residues in the CDR3. V lost 0 bases and J lost 0; bases outside the gene matches: 5. CDR3 sequence: CASSLGTSGLLAKNIQYF. CDR3 in DNA: TGTGCCAGCAGCTTGGGGACTAGCGGGTTACTAGCCAAAAACATTCAGTACTTC.

This chain joins TRBV4-1 and TRBJ2-5; 12 nucleotides match TRBD2. V dropped 4 bases and J dropped 6; count of bases not matched to a gene: 12. CDR3 size: 17 residues. CDR1 and CDR2 from the germline V gene are MGHRA and YSYEKL. In DNA, the CDR3 is TGCGCCAGCAGCCCACGACTAGCGGGAGCGATCCCCAAGACCCAGTACTTC. It codes for CASSPRLAGAIPKTQYF.

In the case of this clone: The same CDR3 is also encoded by other DNA sequences in this sample. This chain connects TRBV27 to TRBJ1-1; 9 bases map to TRBD1. The CDR3 totals 13 residues. Germline loops: CDR1 MNHEY, CDR2 SMNVEV (reference sequence). The junction had 2 bases not matched to a gene; V was cut back by 6 bases and J by 3 bases. The CDR3 loop reads CASSGTGYTEAFF. The CDR3 DNA is TGTGCCAGCAGCGGGACAGGGTACACTGAAGCTTTCTTT.